These T cell receptor beta chains were read from a single sample in a study of T cell responses to AZD1222 COVID-19 vaccine. Assay used: immunoSEQ multiplex PCR; TCRdb lists only in-frame clones, some missing. The sample yields about 130,000 clones, 80% to 90% seen once. Here the sequenced sample was peripheral blood, taken on day 0 of AZD1222 vaccination. The origin of the receptors is an adult in good health. The CDR3 runs from the conserved cysteine through the conserved F or W. D genes are given only for firm matches. Where a row states a size, it is once, few, many or the class of an expanded clone; other rows omit it.

d_call j_call clone_size v_call cdr3_aa cdr3_nt
TRBD2 TRBJ2-2 once TRBV6-5 CASNLAGAAGELFF TGTGCCAGCAATCTAGCGGGAGCGGCCGGGGAGCTGTTTTTT
. TRBJ2-2 . TRBV6-4 CASSDSWRQNTGELFF TGTGCCAGCAGTGACTCTTGGAGGCAGAACACCGGGGAGCTGTTTTTT
. TRBJ2-2 . TRBV19 CASKKGNTGELFF TGTGCCAGTAAGAAGGGGAATACCGGGGAGCTGTTTTTT
TRBD2 TRBJ2-1 . TRBV7-8 CASSYRWRREEREQFF TGTGCCAGCAGCTACCGATGGAGGCGGGAGGAGCGCGAGCAGTTCTTC
TRBD1 TRBJ1-1 . TRBV9 CASSTQGANTEAFF TGTGCCAGCAGCACACAGGGGGCGAACACTGAAGCTTTCTTT
TRBD2 TRBJ2-7 . TRBV7-2 CASSQPLAGYYEQYF TGTGCCAGCAGCCAACCTTTAGCGGGATACTACGAGCAGTACTTC
TRBD1 TRBJ1-1 once TRBV7-3 CASSDTPGGRHTEAFF TGTGCCAGCAGCGACACACCAGGGGGGAGGCACACTGAAGCTTTCTTT
TRBD1 TRBJ1-5 . TRBV7-3 CASSSDREGNQPQHF TGTGCCAGCAGCTCCGACAGGGAAGGCAATCAGCCCCAGCATTTT
TRBD2 TRBJ2-3 . TRBV24-1 CATSDLISGREDTQYF TGTGCCACCAGTGACCTGATTAGCGGGAGGGAAGATACGCAGTATTTT
. TRBJ2-1 . TRBV7-9 CASSFLRGRSGHEQFF TGTGCCAGCAGCTTCCTAAGGGGGAGATCCGGTCATGAGCAGTTCTTC
TRBD1 TRBJ1-4 . TRBV7-9 CASSRTGEKLFF TGTGCCAGCAGCCGGACAGGTGAAAAACTGTTTTTT
. TRBJ2-3 . TRBV6-5 CASRPAGHTDTQYF TGTGCCAGCCGCCCCGCGGGGCACACAGATACGCAGTATTTT
. TRBJ2-2 few TRBV11-3 CASSIRRGAGELFF TGTGCCAGCAGCATTCGAAGGGGGGCCGGGGAGCTGTTTTTT
. TRBJ2-1 . TRBV10-1 CASSHTSGADEQFF TGCGCCAGCAGCCATACTTCGGGGGCCGATGAGCAGTTCTTC
TRBD1 TRBJ1-5 . TRBV7-2 CASSLHGQGSNQPQHF TGTGCCAGCAGCTTGCACGGACAGGGTTCCAATCAGCCCCAGCATTTT
. TRBJ1-1 . TRBV6-2/TRBV6-3 CASSKQVNTEAFF TGTGCCAGCAGTAAACAGGTGAACACTGAAGCTTTCTTT
TRBD2 TRBJ2-7 . TRBV7-2 CASSGFLAGGSEQYF TGTGCCAGCAGCGGTTTCCTGGCGGGGGGGTCCGAGCAGTACTTC
TRBD1 TRBJ2-7 . TRBV18 CASSDDRGRWGPYEQYF TGTGCCAGCTCCGATGACAGGGGACGATGGGGCCCTTACGAGCAGTACTTC
. TRBJ2-5 . TRBV7-2 CASTRLAGQETQYF TGTGCCAGCACCCGACTGGCAGGGCAAGAGACCCAGTACTTC
. TRBJ2-3 . TRBV2 CASKNQRILGDTQYF TGTGCCAGCAAAAACCAGCGGATCCTAGGAGATACGCAGTATTTT
TRBD1 TRBJ1-1 . TRBV2 CASSDSGQGKAFF TGTGCCAGCAGTGACTCCGGACAGGGTAAGGCTTTCTTT
. TRBJ1-2 . TRBV19 CASSILGIGYGYTF TGTGCCAGTAGCATACTGGGGATAGGCTATGGCTACACCTTC
. TRBJ1-2 . TRBV4-2 CASSQGGVSGYTF TGTGCCAGCAGCCAGGGGGGAGTATCTGGCTACACCTTC
TRBD1 TRBJ1-6 . TRBV7-9 CASSPRQGMTGNSPLHF TGTGCCAGCAGCCCCAGACAGGGTATGACGGGGAATTCACCCCTCCACTTT
. TRBJ1-1 few TRBV5-1 CASSLGPTNTEAFF TGCGCCAGCAGCTTGGGACCAACTAACACTGAAGCTTTCTTT
. TRBJ1-1 . TRBV5-1 CASSSEGIPEAFF TGCGCCAGCAGCTCTGAAGGAATCCCTGAAGCTTTCTTT
. TRBJ1-2 . TRBV10-3 CAITPRPASFGGYTF TGTGCCATCACCCCGAGGCCCGCCTCTTTTGGTGGCTACACCTTC
. TRBJ2-6 once TRBV5-1 CASSIGQKVNSGANVLTF TGCGCCAGCAGCATAGGACAGAAAGTAAACTCCGGGGCCAACGTCCTGACTTTC
. TRBJ1-2 . TRBV14 CASSLHTSLNYGYTF TGTGCCAGCAGCTTACACACGAGTCTTAACTATGGCTACACCTTC
TRBD1 TRBJ1-2 . TRBV12-3/TRBV12-4 CASRQGSSGYTF TGTGCCAGCAGACAGGGGTCAAGTGGCTACACCTTC
. TRBJ2-3 . TRBV4-3 CASSRGDTDTQYF TGCGCCAGCAGCAGAGGGGACACAGATACGCAGTATTTT
. TRBJ2-5 . TRBV11-3 CASSSLYQETQYF TGTGCCAGCAGCTCATTGTACCAAGAGACCCAGTACTTC